This is a list of T cell receptor beta chains from one sample in a study of T cell changes during pregnancy in multiple sclerosis. The protocol was immunoSEQ multiplex PCR, while the TCRdb copy is restricted to in-frame clones and leaves out a portion. Of 35,000 to 40,000 clones in the sample, under 95% are singletons; the top ten hold about 5.3%. The sample was peripheral blood, taken in the third trimester of pregnancy. These TCRs come from a female donor in good health, enrolled as a control in a pregnancy study. Each CDR3 is given with its conserved first and last residue. A D gene is named only where the DNA matches it firmly. Not all rows give a size; the values are once, few, many and, for expanded clones, a class.

abundance,j_gene,d_gene,v_gene,CDR3nt,CDR3aa
-,TRBJ1-5,TRBD1,TRBV19,TGTGCCAGTAGTAAGACAGGGGGATTCAATCAGCCCCAGCATTTT,CASSKTGGFNQPQHF
-,TRBJ2-1,TRBD2,TRBV4-3,TGCGCCAGCAGCCAAGAATTTAGCGGGGGGGCTTACGAGCAGTTCTTC,CASSQEFSGGAYEQFF
-,TRBJ2-1,TRBD2,TRBV25-1,TGTGCCAGCAGTGAATGGGGGGGCTACAATGAGCAGTTCTTC,CASSEWGGYNEQFF
few,TRBJ2-7,-,TRBV19,TGTGCCAGTAGTATAGATTACAGGGCCGAGCAGTACTTC,CASSIDYRAEQYF
once,TRBJ2-2,-,TRBV7-3,TGTGCCAGCAGCTCCCGGACTGTTTTTAACACCGGGGAGCTGTTTTTT,CASSSRTVFNTGELFF
few,TRBJ1-1,-,TRBV9,TGTGCCAGCAGCGTAGTGGGCGGGGCGAACACTGAAGCTTTCTTT,CASSVVGGANTEAFF
-,TRBJ2-3,TRBD2,TRBV6-5,TGTGCCAGCAGGCGGGGGTCGGGGACAGATACGCAGTATTTT,CASRRGSGTDTQYF
-,TRBJ2-3,TRBD2,TRBV6-4,TGTGCCAGCAGCGCCTCGCGGGAGGGATCAGATACGCAGTATTTT,CASSASREGSDTQYF
-,TRBJ2-1,TRBD2,TRBV5-6,TGTGCCAGCAGCTTGGTTGCGGGGGGTTCCTACAATGAGCAGTTCTTC,CASSLVAGGSYNEQFF
-,TRBJ2-3,TRBD2,TRBV5-1,TGCGCCAGCAGCTTGGATACTAGCGGGGGCACAGATACGCAGTATTTT,CASSLDTSGGTDTQYF
-,TRBJ2-7,TRBD1,TRBV5-1,TGCGCCAGCAGCTGGGACAGCAACACCTACGAGCAGTACTTC,CASSWDSNTYEQYF
-,TRBJ1-1,-,TRBV14,TGTGCCAGCAGCCAAGACGTAGATTCTGAAGCTTTCTTT,CASSQDVDSEAFF
once,TRBJ2-6,TRBD1,TRBV5-1,TGCGCCAGCAGCTTGGGAGGGGGCACTGGGGCCAACGTCCTGACTTTC,CASSLGGGTGANVLTF
-,TRBJ1-6,TRBD1,TRBV9,TGTGCCAGCAGCTCGACAGGGTTTCGCTCACCCCTCCACTTT,CASSSTGFRSPLHF
once,TRBJ2-5,TRBD2,TRBV4-2,TGTGCCAGCAGCCAAGTAGGCGGGGGGCAAGAGACCCAGTACTTC,CASSQVGGGQETQYF
-,TRBJ2-7,-,TRBV30,TGTGCCTGGAGGAATACAGGGAACGAGCAGTACTTC,CAWRNTGNEQYF
-,TRBJ2-3,-,TRBV5-4,TGTGCCAGCAGCGCACCGGGGTCCTCAGATACGCAGTATTTT,CASSAPGSSDTQYF
-,TRBJ2-6,TRBD1,TRBV30,TGTGCCTGGTCGGGACAGGGCATATCTGGGGCCAACGTCCTGACTTTC,CAWSGQGISGANVLTF
-,TRBJ2-5,TRBD1,TRBV25-1,TGTGCCAGCAGCCCTGGGACAGGTCAACAAGAGACCCAGTACTTC,CASSPGTGQQETQYF
-,TRBJ1-3,-,TRBV27,TGTGCCAGCGGCAGGACTGCGGACTCTGGAAACACCATATATTTT,CASGRTADSGNTIYF
-,TRBJ2-4,TRBD1,TRBV5-1,TGCGCCAGCAGCCAGGACAGGGTCACCAAAAACATTCAGTACTTC,CASSQDRVTKNIQYF
-,TRBJ2-7,-,TRBV19,TGTGCCAGTAGTATTGCGAAAAGTCCCGGCTACGAGCAGTACTTC,CASSIAKSPGYEQYF
-,TRBJ2-3,TRBD2,TRBV28,TGTGCCAGCAGTCCCCGGACTAGCCGGGATACGCAGTATTTT,CASSPRTSRDTQYF
-,TRBJ1-2,TRBD1,TRBV10-3,TGTGCCATCAGAGCAGGGGGCGCAAGTTTGCACTATGGCTACACCTTC,CAIRAGGASLHYGYTF
-,TRBJ1-4,-,TRBV7-9,TGTGCCAGCAGCTTATCGGGGAATAGGGAAAAACTGTTTTTT,CASSLSGNREKLFF
-,TRBJ1-1,-,TRBV4-1,TGCGCCAGCAGCCAAGTTGGCAGGGTGACTGAAGCTTTCTTT,CASSQVGRVTEAFF
-,TRBJ2-1,TRBD1,TRBV5-6,TGTGCCAGCAGCTCCGGGACAGGGAATGAGCAGTTCTTC,CASSSGTGNEQFF
-,TRBJ2-7,TRBD2,TRBV19,TGTGCCAGTGGGACTAGCGGGCGGCACGAGCAGTACTTC,CASGTSGRHEQYF
-,TRBJ2-1,TRBD1,TRBV5-6,TGTGCCAGCAGCTTTCGACAGGGGGCCTACAATGAGCAGTTCTTC,CASSFRQGAYNEQFF